This TCR beta chain was sequenced for a study of cytomegalovirus exposure and HLA in healthy donors. Study-level findings and limits: Being productive about 87% or about 30% of the time was typical of most TCR beta V segments in an earlier analysis. Across all donors, roughly uniform sequencing depth was an assumption of the presence/absence analyses.

Use of 60 Vbeta and 13 Jbeta primers characterized the PCR. The assay was immunoSEQ multiplex PCR, and TCRdb's table has in-frame clones only and misses some. The sample lists roughly 200,000 clones; 77% were seen once. Details on this clone: Its matching antigen is unknown.

CDR1 and CDR2 (germline): MNHEY, SVGAGI. The V and J ends lost 7 bases and 2 bases, in that order; junction bases with no gene match: 5. This CDR3 spans 13 amino acids. The TCR sequence derives from a woman aged 55-70 years in good health and CMV-seropositive. The sample consisted of PBMCs. This sequence joins TRBV6-5 and TRBJ2-7; 7 bases map to TRBD1. CDR3 DNA sequence: TGTGCCAGCACCCGACAGGGTCCCTACGAGCAGTACTTC. It yields the protein CASTRQGPYEQYF.